These 29 T cell receptor beta chains came from one sample sequenced in a study of blood T cell repertoires in COVID-19. The table came from immunoSEQ multiplex PCR; TCRdb's copy has only in-frame clones and leaves some out. The data show just under 150,000 clones, with more than 75% seen just once and 8.6% held by the top ten. Sequences were obtained from peripheral blood. These receptors all stem from a woman between 50 and 59 years old with active or convalescent COVID-19.

This sequence joins TRBV12-3 or TRBV12-4 and TRBJ2-4; D possibly corresponds to TRBD1 (5 bases). The ends were cut back, 6 bases at V and 4 bases at J, with 10 bases in the middle. The CDR3 runs 13 residues. DNA of the CDR3: TGTGCCAGCAGCCACAGGACAAAAAACATTCAGTACTTC. Translating it yields CASSHRTKNIQYF.

The chain links TRBV18 to TRBJ2-1; maybe TRBD1 (6 bases). Germline CDR1 and CDR2: KGHSH and LQKENI. The ends were cut back, 2 bases at V and 0 bases at J, with 8 bases in the middle. The CDR3 has 15 residues. CDR3: CASSPLDSSYNEQFF. The CDR3 bases are TGTGCCAGCTCACCATTGGACAGCTCCTACAATGAGCAGTTCTTC.

The chain has TRBV27 and TRBJ1-1; maybe TRBD1 (5 bases). The CDR3 sequence is 15 residues long. Germline CDR1 reads MNHEY; CDR2 reads SMNVEV (reference sequence). V lost 6 bases and J 3 bases, leaving 17 bases between the germline ends. In DNA form, the CDR3 reads TGTGCCAGCAGCAAGATATCCAGGGTAGACACTGAAGCTTTCTTT. As protein: CASSKISRVDTEAFF.

V is TRBV27 and J is TRBJ1-1, with unresolved D. Trimming cost V 5 bases and J 0 bases, with 7 bases left between them. The germline V gene encodes CDR1 MNHEY and CDR2 SMNVEV (reference sequence). The CDR3 contains 13 residues. The CDR3 protein is CASSVAVNTEAFF. For the CDR3, the DNA is TGTGCCAGCAGTGTAGCGGTGAACACTGAAGCTTTCTTT.

CDR3 nucleotide sequence: TGTGCCAGCAGCTTAGTTGGGCTGCTCGCCGGGGAGCTGTTTTTT. Amino acids: CASSLVGLLAGELFF. J is TRBJ2-2 and V is TRBV7-2, with D unresolved. Trimming shortened V by 1 base and J by 6 bases, and 12 bases separated the two germline ends. This CDR3 spans 15 amino acids. Germline-derived CDR1 and CDR2 are SGHTA and FQGNSA.

Comments on this clone: The identical CDR3 is also encoded by other nucleotide sequences in the sample. The chain has TRBV6-5 and TRBJ1-1, with TRBD1 matching 8 bases. The CDR3 is made up of 13 amino acids. The V gene's germline CDR1 is MNHEY and CDR2 SVGAGI. The junction had 4 bases not matched to a gene; V was cut back by 6 bases and J by 4 bases. CDR3 amino acids: CASSYGQGTEAFF. CDR3 nucleotides: TGTGCCAGCAGCTACGGACAGGGCACTGAAGCTTTCTTT.

The chain's CDR3 is CASSLGTSPSNEQFF. The CDR3 coding sequence is TGTGCCAGCAGCTTAGGGACTAGCCCAAGCAATGAGCAGTTCTTC. The chain recombines TRBV5-4 with TRBJ2-1; 9 bases fit TRBD2. The J segment lost 6 bases and the V segment lost 2 bases, leaving 6 bases of the junction unmatched. Germline CDR1 and CDR2: SGHNT and YYREEE (reference sequence). This CDR3 is 15 amino acids long.

The V and J genes are TRBV28 and TRBJ2-2; D is possibly TRBD2 (6 bases). The length of the CDR3 is 15 residues. Trimming pared 5 bases from V and 0 bases from J, leaving 10 bases between. Germline CDR1 and CDR2: MDHEN and SYDVKM. The CDR3 bases are TGTGCCAGCAGTCCGGACTACTCGAACACCGGGGAGCTGTTTTTT. Its protein is CASSPDYSNTGELFF.

This clone has ten or more counts. This chain uses TRBV29-1 with TRBJ2-7, with 10 positions matching TRBD2. This CDR3 is 16 amino acids long. Germline V gene lookup returns CDR1 SQVTM and CDR2 ANQGSEA. The trim removed 3 bases at V and 0 bases at J, leaving 8 bases unmatched. This chain's CDR3 is CSVELWASGGSYEQYF. In DNA, the CDR3 is TGCAGCGTTGAGCTATGGGCTAGCGGGGGCTCCTACGAGCAGTACTTC.

The chain combines TRBV3-1 (or the pseudogene TRBV3-2) with TRBJ2-3, with D possibly being TRBD2 (5 bases). CDR3 length: 15 residues. The germline V gene encodes CDR1 LGHDT and CDR2 YNNKEL (reference sequence). V lost 0 bases and J 4 bases, leaving 11 bases between the germline ends. The CDR3 protein is CASSQDLAWSDTQYF. In DNA form, the CDR3 reads TGTGCCAGCAGCCAAGACCTAGCATGGTCAGATACGCAGTATTTT.

This chain connects TRBV7-3 to TRBJ2-1; 8 positions agree with TRBD2. Germline assignment: CDR1 SGHTA and CDR2 FQGTGA. The CDR3 contains 15 residues. V shed 2 bases, J shed 5 bases, and the junction held 5 bases outside the gene matches. DNA for the CDR3: TGTGCCAGCAGCTTATACGGGGGGGCCGACAATGAGCAGTTCTTC. Amino acid sequence: CASSLYGGADNEQFF.

The chain uses TRBV3-1 (or the pseudogene TRBV3-2) and TRBJ1-1, with 9 bases fitting TRBD1. Germline V gene data show CDR1 as LGHDT and CDR2 as YNNKEL (reference sequence). J lost 0 bases, V lost 4 bases, and 6 bases had no gene match. The CDR3 sequence is 16 residues long. The CDR3 DNA is TGTGCCAGCAGCCTCGGGACAGGGAACATGAACACTGAAGCTTTCTTT. Protein sequence: CASSLGTGNMNTEAFF.

The J gene is TRBJ1-1, the V gene TRBV11-3, with a tentative D call TRBD1 (6 bases). Trimming took 4 bases from V and 2 from J, leaving 8 bases between them. The CDR3 covers 13 residues. CDR1 and CDR2 (germline): SGHNT, YENEEA. The CDR3 DNA follows: TGTGCCAGCAGCTCGACAGGTAACACTGAAGCTTTCTTT. It yields the protein CASSSTGNTEAFF.

The rearrangement links TRBV3-1 (or the pseudogene TRBV3-2) to TRBJ1-5, with D possibly TRBD1 on 5 matching bases. V gave up 3 bases and J gave up 6 bases, with 9 bases separating them. CDR1 and CDR2 (germline): LGHDT, YNNKEL (reference sequence). This CDR3 comprises 13 residues. The CDR3 DNA reads TGTGCCAGCAGCCATGTGGGGGGTCAGCCCCAGCATTTT. It is translated as CASSHVGGQPQHF.

The chain employs TRBV10-3 and TRBJ2-7, with no clear D. The germline V and J ends were trimmed by 3 bases and 0 bases, with 6 bases remaining between them. The V gene's germline CDR1 is ENHRY and CDR2 SYGVKD. The CDR3 contains 13 residues. CDR3 nucleotide sequence: TGTGCCATCAGTGACGACACCTCCTACGAGCAGTACTTC. Translated, it gives CAISDDTSYEQYF.

This clone was counted a few times. The rearrangement uses TRBV24-1 and TRBJ2-1; TRBD1 matches at 12 bases. CDR3 length equals 16 residues. The germline V gene encodes CDR1 KGHDR and CDR2 SFDVKD. The ends lost 6 bases at V and 6 bases at J; junction bases unmatched: 8. The CDR3 here is CATSSMGQGAINEQFF. In nucleotides, the CDR3 is TGTGCCACCAGTTCCATGGGACAGGGGGCGATCAATGAGCAGTTCTTC.

This clone showed up just once. This chain connects TRBV7-3 to TRBJ2-2; D unclear. V lost 1 base, J lost 1 base, and 7 bases lay in between. CDR3 length: 15 residues. The V gene's germline CDR1 is SGHTA and CDR2 FQGTGA. The CDR3 DNA is TGTGCCAGCAGCTTAAATTACGGGAACACCGGGGAGCTGTTTTTT. It encodes CASSLNYGNTGELFF.

The chain carries TRBV28 and TRBJ2-1; D not resolved. Germline CDR1 MDHEN, CDR2 SYDVKM. The CDR3 loop spans 12 amino acids. The ends were cut back, 6 bases at V and 10 bases at J, with 13 bases in the middle. CDR3: CASRVYDGEQFF. CDR3 coding DNA: TGTGCCAGCAGGGTGTATGATGGCGAGCAGTTCTTC.

The chain recombines TRBV30 with TRBJ2-2; D perhaps matches TRBD1 (5 bases). V lost 2 bases to trimming and J lost 4 bases, with 11 bases between them. Looked up from germline, CDR1 is GTSNPN and CDR2 is SVGIG (reference sequence). There are 14 residues in the CDR3. The CDR3 DNA is TGTGCCTGGAGTCGGTTAAGGGGCACCGGGGAGCTGTTTTTT. Protein: CAWSRLRGTGELFF. Drawing the rest from reference TRBV30 and TRBJ2-2, the complete variable domain is SQTIHQWPATLVQPVGSPLSLECTVEGTSNPNLYWYRQAAGRGLQLLFYSVGIGQISSEVPQNLSASRPQDRQFILSSKKLLLSDSGFYLCAWSRLRGTGELFFGEGSRLTVL.

This chain connects TRBV7-2 to TRBJ2-4, with D tentatively TRBD2 (6 bases). From germline, CDR1 is SGHTA and CDR2 FQGNSA. The CDR3 has 16 residues. V dropped 7 bases and J dropped 0 bases, with 16 bases sitting between them. The CDR3 coding sequence is TGTGCCAGCAACCTCCTGGGGGGAGCAGCCAAAAACATTCAGTACTTC. It codes for CASNLLGGAAKNIQYF.

CDR3 in DNA: TGTGCCAGCAGTTCCCCCTCGGGAGGGAAGAATGAGCAGTTCTTC. Translated: CASSSPSGGKNEQFF. The chain combines TRBV28 with TRBJ2-1, with 8 bases lining up with TRBD2. Germline assignment: CDR1 MDHEN and CDR2 SYDVKM. Trimming removed 4 bases from V and 7 bases from J; junction bases left unmatched: 9. The CDR3 extends over 15 amino acids.

The count of this clone is one. This chain uses TRBV7-2 with TRBJ2-7, with D uncertain. V lost 1 base and J 0 bases, leaving 7 bases between the germline ends. The CDR3 is made up of 14 amino acids. Germline V gene lookup returns CDR1 SGHTA and CDR2 FQGNSA. The CDR3 DNA reads as TGTGCCAGCAGCTTAGACCCGGGCTCCTACGAGCAGTACTTC. It codes for CASSLDPGSYEQYF.

The V and J genes are TRBV7-9 and TRBJ2-2; maybe TRBD2 (6 bases). CDR1 is SEHNR and CDR2 is FQNEAQ in the germline V gene (reference sequence). The CDR3 has 16 amino acids. The germline V and J ends were trimmed by 1 base and 6 bases, with 15 bases remaining between them. This CDR3 is CASSLDWPGEAGELFF. The CDR3, as DNA: TGTGCCAGCAGCTTAGATTGGCCGGGGGAAGCCGGGGAGCTGTTTTTT.

V and J are TRBV11-3 and TRBJ2-1; 9 bases line up with TRBD2. CDR1 is SGHNT and CDR2 is YENEEA in the germline V gene. Trimming cost V 2 bases and J 3 bases; bases outside gene matches: 11. CDR3 length equals 18 residues. For the CDR3, the DNA is TGTGCCAGCAGCTTACGAGCCCCCGCGACTAGCGGCTACAATGAGCAGTTCTTC. This codes for CASSLRAPATSGYNEQFF.

V is TRBV27 and J is TRBJ2-2; the match to TRBD1 covers 7 bases. The CDR3 is made up of 21 amino acids. Trimming at V came to 7 bases and at J to 2 bases, leaving 25 bases not matched to a gene. Germline CDR1 and CDR2: MNHEY and SMNVEV (reference sequence). The CDR3: CASTSQTGVSGLSFNTGELFF. CDR3 nucleotide sequence: TGTGCCAGCACTTCCCAAACAGGGGTTTCAGGCCTTTCCTTCAACACCGGGGAGCTGTTTTTT.

This clone was recorded once. This chain links TRBV28 with TRBJ2-3; 8 bases align to TRBD2. Losses at the gene ends were 3 bases for V and 2 bases for J; bases not matched to a gene: 19. Germline V gives CDR1 MDHEN, CDR2 SYDVKM. This CDR3 spans 20 amino acids. As DNA, the CDR3 is TGTGCCAGCAGTTTTCGGGCAGGGGTAGAGCGGGAGTACGACACAGATACGCAGTATTTT. This translates into CASSFRAGVEREYDTDTQYF.

CDR3 in amino acids: CASRRGTGGTQANYGYTF. The CDR3 DNA sequence: TGTGCCAGCAGACGAGGGACAGGGGGGACCCAAGCTAACTATGGCTACACCTTC. The rearrangement joins TRBV5-4 to TRBJ1-2; 11 bases are shared with TRBD1. This CDR3 contains 18 residues. CDR1 SGHNT and CDR2 YYREEE come from the germline V gene (reference sequence). The J segment lost 0 bases and the V segment lost 5 bases, leaving 12 bases of the junction unmatched.

The gene calls are TRBV6-4 and TRBJ1-1; 8 positions agree with TRBD1. Germline V gene sequence: CDR1 MRHNA, CDR2 SNTAGT. Trimming cost V 6 bases and J 0 bases; bases outside gene matches: 3. There are 14 residues in the CDR3. CDR3 loop: CASRGQGLNTEAFF. Written as DNA, the CDR3 is TGTGCCAGCAGAGGACAGGGATTGAACACTGAAGCTTTCTTT.

The chain combines TRBV12-3 or TRBV12-4 with TRBJ1-5; D ambiguous. Trimming left V 6 bases short and J 1 base short, with 7 bases between. The CDR3 is 13 residues long. CDR3 bases: TGTGCCAGCAGCGTTATGAGCAATCAGCCCCAGCATTTT. Its translation: CASSVMSNQPQHF.